This is a list of T cell receptor beta chains from one sample in a study of CD8 T cells in Susac syndrome. TCRdb used MiXCR to reprocess the immunoSEQ multiplex PCR reads, holding one entry per CDR3 protein. The table has about 440,000 distinct CDR3 sequences, 85% to 90% seen once. Sequencing used CD8+ T cells from PBMCs. These receptors originate from a human donor with multiple sclerosis. CDR3s include the opening cysteine and the closing phenylalanine or tryptophan. Each record gives: CDR3 protein, CDR3 DNA, J gene, D gene, V gene, clone size. The D gene is left open where the match is weak. The listing skips clone size in some rows; elsewhere it reads once, few, many or a size class.

CDR3: CASSGPVPAPRMGTEAFF
DNA: TGTGCCAGCAGTGGCCCGGTTCCTGCTCCCAGAATGGGCACTGAAGCTTTCTTT
J: TRBJ1-1
D: -
V: TRBV6-1
size: -

CDR3: CASRTGTDLEKLFF
DNA: TGCGCCAGCAGGACCGGGACAGACCTTGAAAAACTGTTTTTT
J: TRBJ1-4
D: TRBD1
V: TRBV5-1
size: few

CDR3: CASSSTGGHTDTQYF
DNA: TGTGCCAGCAGCTCCACAGGGGGCCACACAGATACGCAGTATTTT
J: TRBJ2-3
D: TRBD1
V: TRBV12-3/TRBV12-4
size: -

CDR3: CASSVAGQGYNEQFF
DNA: TGTGCCAGCAGCGTGGCGGGACAGGGTTACAATGAGCAGTTCTTC
J: TRBJ2-1
D: TRBD1
V: TRBV9
size: -

CDR3: CASSFPGLRNQPQHF
DNA: TGTGCCAGCAGCTTTCCGGGACTGCGGAATCAGCCCCAGCATTTT
J: TRBJ1-5
D: -
V: TRBV5-5
size: -

CDR3: CASSISPDVRSGNTIYF
DNA: TGTGCCAGTAGTATCTCCCCTGACGTTCGATCTGGAAACACCATATATTTT
J: TRBJ1-3
D: -
V: TRBV19
size: -

CDR3: CASSQPRTGRETQYF
DNA: TGCGCCAGCAGCCAGCCTCGGACAGGGAGAGAGACCCAGTACTTC
J: TRBJ2-5
D: TRBD1
V: TRBV4-1
size: -

CDR3: CASSESRVWVEQYF
DNA: TGCGCCAGCAGTGAGTCGAGGGTTTGGGTCGAGCAGTACTTC
J: TRBJ2-7
D: -
V: TRBV10-2
size: -

CDR3: CASSLPPGGAINTEAFF
DNA: TGTGCCAGCAGCCTCCCCCCCGGGGGGGCGATAAACACTGAAGCTTTCTTT
J: TRBJ1-1
D: -
V: TRBV7-2
size: -

CDR3: CSAAGTDFYEQYF
DNA: TGCAGTGCTGCCGGGACGGATTTTTACGAGCAGTACTTC
J: TRBJ2-7
D: -
V: TRBV20-1
size: -

CDR3: CASSPTHNPLNEQFF
DNA: TGTGCCAGTAGTCCAACCCACAACCCCCTCAATGAGCAGTTCTTC
J: TRBJ2-1
D: -
V: TRBV19
size: -

CDR3: CASRHGISYEQYF
DNA: TGTGCCAGCAGGCACGGGATCTCCTACGAGCAGTACTTC
J: TRBJ2-7
D: -
V: TRBV12-3/TRBV12-4
size: -

CDR3: CASSLYGTAYNEQFF
DNA: TGTGCCAGCAGTTTATATGGGACAGCCTACAATGAGCAGTTCTTC
J: TRBJ2-1
D: TRBD1
V: TRBV27
size: few

CDR3: CAIDGGQTDTQYF
DNA: TGTGCCATCGATGGGGGGCAAACAGATACGCAGTATTTT
J: TRBJ2-3
D: -
V: TRBV10-3
size: -

CDR3: CASSFLSGQGANEQFF
DNA: TGTGCCAGCAGTTTCCTTTCCGGACAGGGGGCAAATGAGCAGTTCTTC
J: TRBJ2-1
D: TRBD1
V: TRBV27
size: -

CDR3: CASSAGTASSYEQYF
DNA: TGTGCCAGCAGTGCCGGGACTGCGAGCTCCTACGAGCAGTACTTC
J: TRBJ2-7
D: -
V: TRBV12-3/TRBV12-4
size: -

CDR3: CASAALNTEAFF
DNA: TGTGCCAGCGCAGCATTGAACACTGAAGCTTTCTTT
J: TRBJ1-1
D: -
V: TRBV27
size: -

CDR3: CASSSHDPVNTEAFF
DNA: TGCGCCAGCAGCTCCCATGACCCAGTTAACACTGAAGCTTTCTTT
J: TRBJ1-1
D: -
V: TRBV5-1
size: -

CDR3: CSVKGSPYGYTF
DNA: TGCAGTGTTAAGGGCAGTCCCTATGGCTACACCTTC
J: TRBJ1-2
D: -
V: TRBV20-1
size: -

CDR3: CASSEGVGEGADTQYF
DNA: TGTGCCAGCAGTGAAGGGGTCGGGGAAGGGGCAGATACGCAGTATTTT
J: TRBJ2-3
D: -
V: TRBV6-1
size: -

CDR3: CASSIGTGASYEQYF
DNA: TGTGCCAGCAGTATAGGGACAGGGGCCTCCTACGAGCAGTACTTC
J: TRBJ2-7
D: TRBD1
V: TRBV27
size: -

CDR3: CASGTGGGEQFF
DNA: TGTGCCAGCGGCACAGGGGGCGGTGAGCAGTTCTTC
J: TRBJ2-1
D: TRBD1
V: TRBV27
size: once

CDR3: CASSREWGEQFF
DNA: TGTGCCAGCAGCCGGGAGTGGGGGGAGCAGTTCTTC
J: TRBJ2-1
D: -
V: TRBV4-2
size: -

CDR3: CSARGTPSGSEQYF
DNA: TGCAGTGCTAGAGGCACCCCTAGCGGGAGCGAGCAGTACTTC
J: TRBJ2-7
D: TRBD2
V: TRBV20-1
size: few

CDR3: CASSLPLPPGQLSGTGELFF
DNA: TGTGCCAGCAGCTTACCATTGCCCCCGGGACAGCTAAGCGGCACCGGGGAGCTGTTTTTT
J: TRBJ2-2
D: TRBD1
V: TRBV11-2
size: -

CDR3: CSVEVAGHLYEQYF
DNA: TGCAGCGTTGAAGTGGCAGGGCACCTCTACGAGCAGTACTTC
J: TRBJ2-7
D: -
V: TRBV29-1
size: -

CDR3: CASSAGTSGGNEQFF
DNA: TGTGCCAGCAGCGCCGGGACTAGCGGGGGCAATGAGCAGTTCTTC
J: TRBJ2-1
D: TRBD2
V: TRBV5-4
size: -

CDR3: CASSPNRDFPFEGSYEQYF
DNA: TGTGCCAGCAGCCCCAACCGGGACTTTCCCTTTGAGGGTTCCTACGAGCAGTACTTC
J: TRBJ2-7
D: -
V: TRBV3-1
size: once

CDR3: CASSLGGLAGPLYNEQFF
DNA: TGTGCCAGCAGTTTGGGGGGACTAGCGGGACCCTTATACAATGAGCAGTTCTTC
J: TRBJ2-1
D: TRBD2
V: TRBV27
size: -

CDR3: CASSLPGGGEAFF
DNA: TGTGCCAGCAGCCTGCCCGGGGGGGGTGAAGCTTTCTTT
J: TRBJ1-1
D: -
V: TRBV3-1
size: -

CDR3: CASSPFPPVAGILNTGELFF
DNA: TGTGCCAGCAGCCCCTTCCCCCCAGTTGCGGGGATACTCAACACCGGGGAGCTGTTTTTT
J: TRBJ2-2
D: -
V: TRBV11-1
size: -

CDR3: CASSSDPGPNQPQHF
DNA: TGTGCCAGCAGCTCCGACCCGGGGCCTAATCAGCCCCAGCATTTT
J: TRBJ1-5
D: -
V: TRBV11-2
size: -

CDR3: CASRLLGHPPRGDLMNTEAFF
DNA: TGTGCCAGCAGACTTCTGGGACACCCCCCTAGGGGAGACCTCATGAACACTGAAGCTTTCTTT
J: TRBJ1-1
D: -
V: TRBV2
size: -

CDR3: CASSLGRDRAHFTDTQYF
DNA: TGTGCCAGCAGTTTAGGGCGGGACAGGGCCCACTTCACAGATACGCAGTATTTT
J: TRBJ2-3
D: TRBD1
V: TRBV28
size: -

CDR3: CASSLSVLTAGTEAFF
DNA: TGTGCCAGCAGTTTATCGGTCCTAACGGCGGGAACTGAAGCTTTCTTT
J: TRBJ1-1
D: -
V: TRBV27
size: -

CDR3: CASIGTSGREGEQFF
DNA: TGTGCCAGCATTGGGACTAGCGGGAGGGAGGGTGAGCAGTTCTTC
J: TRBJ2-1
D: TRBD2
V: TRBV2
size: -